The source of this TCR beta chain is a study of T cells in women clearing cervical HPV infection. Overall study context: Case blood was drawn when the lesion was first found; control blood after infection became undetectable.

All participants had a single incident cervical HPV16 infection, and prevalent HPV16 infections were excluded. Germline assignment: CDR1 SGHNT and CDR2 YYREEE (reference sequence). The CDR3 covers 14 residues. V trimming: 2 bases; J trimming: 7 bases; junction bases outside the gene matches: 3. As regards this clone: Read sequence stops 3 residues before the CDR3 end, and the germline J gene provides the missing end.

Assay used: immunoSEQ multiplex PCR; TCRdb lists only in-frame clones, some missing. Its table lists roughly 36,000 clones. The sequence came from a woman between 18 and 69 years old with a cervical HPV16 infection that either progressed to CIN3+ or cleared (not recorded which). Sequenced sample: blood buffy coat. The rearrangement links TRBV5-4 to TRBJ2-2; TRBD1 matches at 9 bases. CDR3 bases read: TGTGCCAGCAGCTTCACAGGGGGCAGCGGGGAG. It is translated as CASSFTGGSGE. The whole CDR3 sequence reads CASSFTGGSGELFF.